This T cell receptor (beta chain) stems from a study of human T cells and chemical hapten exposure. MiXCR was run by TCRdb on the RACE reads, yielding one entry per CDR3 protein. Of approximately 90,000 distinct CDR3 sequences in the sample, 25% to 35% were seen once. This clonotype appeared a few times. V lost 1 base to trimming and J lost 3 bases; unmatched junction nucleotides: 6. Germline-derived CDR1 and CDR2 are SGHTA and FQGNSA. The CDR3 is 16 residues long. Time point here: patch test 3, about 24 weeks after DPC sensitization. Described treatment: therapeutic diphenylcyclopropenone sensitization with weekly scalp DPC.

This receptor was identified in a man between 35 and 55 years old with alopecia areata. Some clones in this sample may be carry-over from other donors' samples. The starting material was whole blood, obtained in connection with sensitization to the hapten diphenylcyclopropenone (DPC). The chain uses TRBV7-2 and TRBJ2-3; 8 bases fit TRBD2. CDR3 in amino acids: CASSLGSGSATDTQYF. Written as DNA, the CDR3 is TGTGCCAGCAGCTTAGGGAGCGGGAGTGCGACAGATACGCAGTATTTT.